The 29 T cell receptor beta chains in this list originate from one sample, sequenced in a study of vaccination effects on CD4 cells after COVID-19. Following a roughly 11-day culture, CD4+ T cells were purified. This table comes from immunoSEQ multiplex PCR, and its TCRdb copy is limited to in-frame clones, with some not included. The data contain 20,000 to 25,000 clones, over 65% of them singletons. The antigens for these receptors are not known. This material consisted of CD4+ T cells from PBMCs cultured without peptide, taken before COVID-19 vaccination. These receptors were obtained from a human donor who received a COVID-19 vaccine.

This clone has only one observation. This CDR3 reads CASSPTYRAYEQYF. In DNA form, the CDR3 reads TGTGCCAGCAGTCCGACCTACAGGGCCTACGAGCAGTACTTC. V and J are TRBV6-5 and TRBJ2-7; D may be TRBD1 (6 bases). V was clipped by 5 bases and J by 2 bases, with 13 bases between them. This CDR3 is built from 14 residues. The germline V gene encodes CDR1 MNHEY and CDR2 SVGAGI.

V gene TRBV11-2 combines with J gene TRBJ1-6, with D possibly being TRBD1 (5 bases). The germline gives CDR1 SGHAT, CDR2 FQNNGV. V lost 0 bases and J lost 0, with 6 bases in between. This CDR3 is built from 16 residues. CDR3: CASSLEQGSYNSPLHF. The CDR3 DNA follows: TGTGCCAGCAGCTTAGAGCAGGGCTCCTATAATTCACCCCTCCACTTT.

J is TRBJ1-1 and V is TRBV6-6; D possibly corresponds to TRBD1 (5 bases). Germline lookup yields CDR1 MNHNY and CDR2 SVGAGI (reference sequence). CDR3 length: 16 residues. The V end was cut by 6 bases, the J end by 1 base, with 18 bases between. The DNA for the CDR3 is TGTGCCAGCAGCCAGGGAGAGGGACGGTGGAACACTGAAGCTTTCTTT. Translation: CASSQGEGRWNTEAFF.

The rearrangement uses TRBV19 and TRBJ2-2; TRBD1 agrees at 11 bases. Germline CDR1 is LNHDA and CDR2 is SQIVND (reference sequence). This CDR3 comprises 16 residues. J gave up 4 bases and V 5 bases, and 6 bases lay outside the gene matches. The CDR3 spells CASSESGTGGTGELFF. CDR3 nucleotides: TGTGCCAGTAGTGAATCGGGGACAGGGGGCACCGGGGAGCTGTTTTTT. Full variable domain (rest looked up from reference TRBV19 and TRBJ2-2): DGGITQSPKYLFRKEGQNVTLSCEQNLNHDAMYWYRQDPGQGLRLIYYSQIVNDFQKGDIAEGYSVSREKKESFPLTVTSAQKNPTAFYLCASSESGTGGTGELFFGEGSRLTVL.

The chain links TRBV5-4 to TRBJ2-5; D is unclear. Trimming stripped 3 bases from V and 2 bases from J, with 14 bases between. This CDR3 region has 15 residues. The V gene's germline CDR1 is SGHNT and CDR2 YYREEE (reference sequence). The CDR3 sequence is CASSSFIAAQETQYF. DNA for the CDR3: TGTGCCAGCAGCTCCTTTATCGCGGCACAAGAGACCCAGTACTTC. Complete variable domain (other parts from reference TRBV5-4 and TRBJ2-5): ETGVTQSPTHLIKTRGQQVTLRCSSQSGHNTVSWYQQALGQGPQFIFQYYREEENGRGNFPPRFSGLQFPNYSSELNVNALELDDSALYLCASSSFIAAQETQYFGPGTRLLVL.

The rearrangement uses TRBV9 and TRBJ1-2; no reliable D call. V lost 3 bases, J lost 8 bases, and 14 bases lay in between. In germline, CDR1 is SGDLS, CDR2 YYNGEE. The CDR3 contains 13 residues. The CDR3 reads CASSESTGGGYTF. In DNA form, the CDR3 reads TGTGCCAGCAGCGAGTCCACGGGTGGGGGCTACACCTTC.

The rearrangement links TRBV19 to TRBJ2-6; D ambiguous. The CDR3 is 18 amino acids. The V gene's germline CDR1 is LNHDA and CDR2 SQIVND (reference sequence). The V end lost 3 bases, the J end lost 0 bases, and 15 bases lay between the germline ends. CDR3 sequence: CASSIIRPGPSGANVLTF. The DNA of the CDR3 is TGTGCCAGTAGTATTATTAGGCCAGGACCCTCTGGGGCCAACGTCCTGACTTTC.

This clone has just one count. The chain has TRBV19 and TRBJ1-2; 7 bases align to TRBD1. The CDR3 contains 12 residues. V shed 7 bases, J shed 7 bases, and the junction held 6 bases outside the gene matches. Germline lookup yields CDR1 LNHDA and CDR2 SQIVND (reference sequence). CDR3 DNA sequence: TGTGCCAGTACAGGGGGTCTTCCTGGCTACACCTTC. Protein product: CASTGGLPGYTF.

The rearrangement joins TRBV5-5 to TRBJ2-7; 7 bases agree with TRBD1. The CDR3 extends over 13 amino acids. Per germline, CDR1 SGHKS and CDR2 YYEKEE (reference sequence). J gave up 6 bases and V 0 bases, and 3 bases lay outside the gene matches. CDR3 nucleotide sequence: TGTGCCAGCAGCTTGGGAGGGGGCGGCGAGCAGTACTTC. This sequence encodes CASSLGGGGEQYF.

This chain joins TRBV5-4 and TRBJ2-2; D is possibly TRBD2 (6 bases). V dropped 0 bases and J dropped 2 bases, with 11 bases sitting between them. CDR3 size: 16 residues. CDR1 SGHNT and CDR2 YYREEE come from the germline V gene (reference sequence). DNA of the CDR3: TGTGCCAGCAGCTTGGATCCGGGAGCAAACACCGGGGAGCTGTTTTTT. Protein product: CASSLDPGANTGELFF. The variable domain in full, completed from reference TRBV5-4 and TRBJ2-2, reads ETGVTQSPTHLIKTRGQQVTLRCSSQSGHNTVSWYQQALGQGPQFIFQYYREEENGRGNFPPRFSGLQFPNYSSELNVNALELDDSALYLCASSLDPGANTGELFFGEGSRLTVL.

The table lists this clone with a few counts. The chain employs TRBV11-2 and TRBJ2-7, with 14 bases matching TRBD2. This CDR3 has 15 residues. Trimming at V came to 5 bases and at J to 4 bases, leaving 4 bases not matched to a gene. Germline CDR1 reads SGHAT; CDR2 reads FQNNGV. The CDR3 here is CASSRLAGGKYEQYF. CDR3 DNA: TGTGCCAGCAGCCGACTAGCGGGGGGGAAATACGAGCAGTACTTC.

The chain is built from TRBV3-1 (or the pseudogene TRBV3-2) and TRBJ2-7, with D perhaps TRBD1 (5 bases). Germline assignment: CDR1 LGHDT and CDR2 YNNKEL (reference sequence). V was cut by 1 base and J by 2 bases, with 27 bases left in between. This CDR3 contains 20 residues. The CDR3 DNA follows: TGTGCCAGCAGCCAAGGGTACGCCAGAACAAGGGGCTTGAAGGCCTACGAGCAGTACTTC. Translated: CASSQGYARTRGLKAYEQYF.

This clone has just one count. The rearrangement links TRBV5-6 to TRBJ2-7, with 9 nucleotides matching TRBD2. Trimming removed 4 bases from V and 1 base from J; junction bases left unmatched: 6. This CDR3 spans 15 amino acids. The germline gives CDR1 SGHDT, CDR2 YYEEEE. The CDR3 region is CASSPGLAQSYEQYF. The CDR3 region has the DNA TGTGCCAGCAGCCCGGGACTAGCTCAGTCCTACGAGCAGTACTTC.

This chain joins TRBV20-1 and TRBJ1-6, with D maybe TRBD1 (6 bases). This CDR3 region has 11 residues. V was clipped by 3 bases and J by 17 bases, with 14 bases between them. CDR1 and CDR2 from the germline V gene are DFQATT and SNEGSKA (reference sequence). The CDR3 bases are TGCAGTGCTAGGAATAGGGGGGGGGTCCACTTT. Translating gives CSARNRGGVHF.

This clone was picked up a small number of times. The chain uses TRBV24-1 and TRBJ2-2, with D uncertain. Per the germline V gene, CDR1 is KGHDR and CDR2 is SFDVKD. CDR3 length equals 16 residues. Trimming took off 3 bases at V and 1 base at J, with 11 bases between the two ends. CDR3 coding DNA: TGTGCCACCAGTGATGGTCGCCAAGGGAACACCGGGGAGCTGTTTTTT. It translates to CATSDGRQGNTGELFF.

This chain connects TRBV27 to TRBJ1-5; no definite D call. The V and J ends lost 3 bases and 7 bases respectively, with 7 bases between them. The germline gives CDR1 MNHEY, CDR2 SMNVEV (reference sequence). There are 12 residues in the CDR3. The CDR3 nucleotides read TGTGCCAGCAGTTTCTTGGGGCAGCCCCAGCATTTT. The encoded protein is CASSFLGQPQHF.

This chain connects TRBV5-1 to TRBJ1-2; 7 nucleotides agree with TRBD1. V was clipped by 4 bases and J by 8 bases; unmatched bases: 11. In germline, CDR1 is SGHRS, CDR2 YFSETQ. This CDR3 region has 14 residues. Written as DNA, the CDR3 is TGCGCCAGCAGCACCCGAGGGACAGTCGGAGGCTACACCTTC. It yields the protein CASSTRGTVGGYTF.

This clone was counted a few times. The chain recombines TRBV20-1 with TRBJ2-3, with 9 bases that match TRBD2. The CDR3 runs to 16 residues. The junction had 11 bases not matched to a gene; V was cut back by 3 bases and J by 4 bases. The germline CDR1 and CDR2 sequences are DFQATT and SNEGSKA (reference sequence). The CDR3 sequence: CSASTPSGVGSDTQYF. CDR3 sequence (DNA): TGCAGTGCTAGTACTCCTAGCGGGGTAGGCTCAGATACGCAGTATTTT.

The chain couples TRBV11-2 to TRBJ1-2; maybe TRBD1 (6 bases). The germline V and J ends were trimmed by 6 bases and 4 bases, with 18 bases remaining between them. The CDR3 runs 15 residues. The V gene's germline CDR1 is SGHAT and CDR2 FQNNGV. The CDR3 loop is CASSKLQGEGYGYTF. The CDR3 DNA sequence: TGTGCCAGCAGTAAGCTACAGGGAGAGGGCTATGGCTACACCTTC.

In its sample, this clone was seen a few times. The chain combines TRBV20-1 with TRBJ2-7; a possible D gene is TRBD1 (5 bases). This CDR3 comprises 11 residues. Deletions cut 6 bases from V and 5 bases from J, with 11 bases between. CDR1 is DFQATT, CDR2 SNEGSKA, per germline (reference sequence). DNA of the CDR3: TGCAGTGCATGGCAGGGTAACGAGCAGTACTTC. This gives the protein CSAWQGNEQYF.

This clone has just a few counts. The V call is TRBV27, the J call TRBJ2-5; D is ambiguous. Germline CDR1 and CDR2: MNHEY and SMNVEV (reference sequence). Trimming pared 8 bases from V and 1 base from J, leaving 11 bases between. This CDR3 comprises 13 residues. The CDR3 sequence is CASPPSLQETQYF. In DNA, the CDR3 is TGTGCCAGCCCTCCCTCCCTCCAAGAGACCCAGTACTTC.

V usage is TRBV7-3 and J usage is TRBJ2-1; 7 bases agree with TRBD2. This CDR3 contains 15 residues. The ends lost 5 bases at V and 3 bases at J; junction bases unmatched: 7. Looked up from germline, CDR1 is SGHTA and CDR2 is FQGTGA. The CDR3 loop is CASSQSGVNYNEQFF. CDR3 nucleotides: TGTGCCAGCAGCCAGAGCGGGGTTAACTACAATGAGCAGTTCTTC.

This clone appeared a single time. The rearrangement links TRBV19 to TRBJ2-1; 9 bases are shared with TRBD2. CDR1 LNHDA and CDR2 SQIVND come from the germline V gene (reference sequence). The CDR3 is made up of 15 amino acids. The junction had 5 bases not matched to a gene; V was cut back by 8 bases and J by 0 bases. This chain's CDR3 is CASLKAGGSYNEQFF. In DNA form, the CDR3 reads TGTGCCAGTTTAAAAGCGGGAGGCTCCTACAATGAGCAGTTCTTC.

This clone was seen more than once but under ten times. The genes are TRBV6-5 and TRBJ2-7, with D unresolved. The CDR3 extends over 15 amino acids. V lost 2 bases and J 7 bases, leaving 18 bases between the germline ends. Per germline, CDR1 MNHEY and CDR2 SVGAGI. CDR3 DNA sequence: TGTGCCAGCAGTTACGGCCAGGCCTACCCCTGGGAGCAGTACTTC. Its protein product is CASSYGQAYPWEQYF.

The gene calls are TRBV10-3 and TRBJ1-1; possible D gene TRBD1, 6 bases. From germline, CDR1 is ENHRY and CDR2 SYGVKD. The CDR3 loop spans 15 amino acids. V lost 4 bases and J lost 1, with 13 bases in between. CDR3 sequence reads: CAISGPLGGNTEAFF. The CDR3 nucleotides are TGTGCCATCAGTGGCCCCCTAGGGGGGAACACTGAAGCTTTCTTT.

The chain employs TRBV7-2 and TRBJ1-2; D uncertain. V lost 2 bases and J 4 bases, leaving 11 bases between the germline ends. This CDR3 region has 14 residues. The germline V gene has CDR1 SGHTA and CDR2 FQGNSA. The CDR3 reads CASSLQLGGYGYTF. The CDR3 region has the DNA TGTGCCAGCAGCTTACAATTGGGTGGCTATGGCTACACCTTC.

The chain carries TRBV9 and TRBJ2-1, with D unclear. This CDR3 is 13 amino acids long. Per germline, CDR1 SGDLS and CDR2 YYNGEE. V shed 4 bases and J shed 9 bases, with 14 bases lying between them. CDR3 loop: CASSRTLPTEQFF. The CDR3 DNA follows: TGTGCCAGCAGCCGCACCCTACCTACTGAGCAGTTCTTC.

This chain connects TRBV18 to TRBJ2-5; D might be TRBD1 or TRBD2, each matching 7 bases. Per the germline V gene, CDR1 is KGHSH and CDR2 is LQKENI. This CDR3 is built from 14 residues. Trimming pared 4 bases from V and 5 bases from J, leaving 14 bases between. The CDR3 nucleotides are TGTGCCAGCTCACTCAGACAGGGAGGGGAGACCCAGTACTTC. It translates to CASSLRQGGETQYF.

The J gene is TRBJ2-5, the V gene TRBV6-5; maybe TRBD1 (5 bases). Trimming left V 7 bases short and J 2 bases short, with 14 bases between. This CDR3 has 14 amino acids. The V gene's germline CDR1 is MNHEY and CDR2 SVGAGI. CDR3 region: CASTTGPSQETQYF. The DNA for the CDR3 is TGTGCCAGCACCACAGGCCCCTCTCAAGAGACCCAGTACTTC.